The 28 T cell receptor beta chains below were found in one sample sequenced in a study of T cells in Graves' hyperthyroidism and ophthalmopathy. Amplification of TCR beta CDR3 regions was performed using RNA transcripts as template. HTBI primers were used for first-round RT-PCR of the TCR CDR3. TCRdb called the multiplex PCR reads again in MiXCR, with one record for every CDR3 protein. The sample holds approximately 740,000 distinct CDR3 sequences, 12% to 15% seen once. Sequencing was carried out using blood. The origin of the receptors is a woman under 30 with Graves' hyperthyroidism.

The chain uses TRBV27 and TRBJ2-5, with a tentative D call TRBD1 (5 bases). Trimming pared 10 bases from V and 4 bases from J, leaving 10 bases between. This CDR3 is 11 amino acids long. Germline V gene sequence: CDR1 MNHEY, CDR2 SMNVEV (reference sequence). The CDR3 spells CATRQTETQYF. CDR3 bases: TGTGCCACCCGACAGACAGAGACCCAGTACTTC.

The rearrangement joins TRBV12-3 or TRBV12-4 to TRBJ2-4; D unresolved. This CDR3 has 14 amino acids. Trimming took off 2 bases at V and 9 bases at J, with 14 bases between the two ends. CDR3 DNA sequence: TGTGCCAGCAGTTTAAAGCCTCAACCGGGCATTCAGTACTTC. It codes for CASSLKPQPGIQYF.

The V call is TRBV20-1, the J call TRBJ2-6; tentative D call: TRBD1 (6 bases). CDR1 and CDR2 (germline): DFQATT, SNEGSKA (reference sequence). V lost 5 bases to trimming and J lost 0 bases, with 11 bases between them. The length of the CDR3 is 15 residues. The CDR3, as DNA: TGCAGTGCTCCGGACAGCTACTCTGGGGCCAACGTCCTGACTTTC. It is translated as CSAPDSYSGANVLTF.

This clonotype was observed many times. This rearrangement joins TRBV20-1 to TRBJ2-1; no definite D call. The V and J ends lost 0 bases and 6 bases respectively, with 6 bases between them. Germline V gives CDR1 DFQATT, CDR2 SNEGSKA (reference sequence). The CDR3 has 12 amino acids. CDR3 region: CSARDSINEQFF. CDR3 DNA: TGCAGTGCTAGAGATTCCATCAATGAGCAGTTCTTC.

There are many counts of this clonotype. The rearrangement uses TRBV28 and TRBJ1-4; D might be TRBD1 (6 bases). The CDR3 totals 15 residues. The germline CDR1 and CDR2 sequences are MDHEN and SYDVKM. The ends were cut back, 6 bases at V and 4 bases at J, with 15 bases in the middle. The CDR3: CASSPDRTYNEKLFF. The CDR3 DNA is TGTGCCAGCAGCCCTGACAGGACCTATAATGAAAAACTGTTTTTT.

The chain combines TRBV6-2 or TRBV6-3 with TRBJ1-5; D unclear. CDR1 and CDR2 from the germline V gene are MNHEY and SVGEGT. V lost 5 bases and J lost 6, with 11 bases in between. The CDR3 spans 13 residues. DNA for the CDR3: TGTGCCAGCAGTGTAAGGGCCGTTCAGCCCCAGCATTTT. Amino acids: CASSVRAVQPQHF.

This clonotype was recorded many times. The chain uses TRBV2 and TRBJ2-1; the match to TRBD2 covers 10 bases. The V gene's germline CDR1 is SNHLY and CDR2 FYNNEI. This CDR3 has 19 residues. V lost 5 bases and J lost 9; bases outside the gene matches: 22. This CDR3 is CASSRQSSQREGVFSEQFF. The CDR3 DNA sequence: TGTGCCAGCAGTCGACAATCGTCCCAGCGGGAGGGGGTTTTTAGTGAGCAGTTCTTC.

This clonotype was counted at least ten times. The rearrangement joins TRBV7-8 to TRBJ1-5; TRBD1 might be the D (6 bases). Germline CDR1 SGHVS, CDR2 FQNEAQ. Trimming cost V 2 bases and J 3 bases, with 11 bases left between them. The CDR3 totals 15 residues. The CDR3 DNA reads TGTGCCAGCAGCTTAAATACAGGGTTCAATCAGCCCCAGCATTTT. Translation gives CASSLNTGFNQPQHF.

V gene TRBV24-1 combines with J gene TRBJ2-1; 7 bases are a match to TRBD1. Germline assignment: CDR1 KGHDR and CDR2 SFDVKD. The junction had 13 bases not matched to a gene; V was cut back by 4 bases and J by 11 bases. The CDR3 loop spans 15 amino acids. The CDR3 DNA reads TGTGCCACCAGTGACGCAATTAACAGGGGTTTAAAGCAGTTCTTC. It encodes CATSDAINRGLKQFF.

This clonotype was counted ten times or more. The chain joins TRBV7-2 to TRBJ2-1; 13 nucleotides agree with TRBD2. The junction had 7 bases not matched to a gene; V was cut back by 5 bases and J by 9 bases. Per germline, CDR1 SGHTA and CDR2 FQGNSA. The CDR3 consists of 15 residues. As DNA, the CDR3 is TGTGCCAGCAGCCCTCGGACTAGCGGGAGTACTGAGCAGTTCTTC. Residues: CASSPRTSGSTEQFF.

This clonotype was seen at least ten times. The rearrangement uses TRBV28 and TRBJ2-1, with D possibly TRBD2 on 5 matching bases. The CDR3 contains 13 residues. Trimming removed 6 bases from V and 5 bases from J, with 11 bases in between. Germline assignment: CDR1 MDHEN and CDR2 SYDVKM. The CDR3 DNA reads TGTGCCAGCAGCCACGAGAGGGACAATGAGCAGTTCTTC. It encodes CASSHERDNEQFF.

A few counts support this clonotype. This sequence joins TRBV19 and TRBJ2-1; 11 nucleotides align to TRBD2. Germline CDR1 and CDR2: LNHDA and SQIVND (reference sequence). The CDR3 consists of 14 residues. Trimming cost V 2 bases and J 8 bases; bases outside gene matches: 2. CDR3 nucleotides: TGTGCCAGTAGTATACTAGCGGGAGGAGATGAGCAGTTCTTC. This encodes CASSILAGGDEQFF.

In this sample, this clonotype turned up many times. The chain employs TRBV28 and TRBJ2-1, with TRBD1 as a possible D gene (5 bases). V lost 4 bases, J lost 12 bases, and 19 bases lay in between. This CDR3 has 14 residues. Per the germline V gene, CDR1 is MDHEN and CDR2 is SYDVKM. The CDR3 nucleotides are TGTGCCAGCAGTTCAGATGGTGGGTTGGGGCGGCAGTTCTTC. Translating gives CASSSDGGLGRQFF.

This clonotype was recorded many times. As DNA, the CDR3 is TGTGCCAGCAGTTATATGCCCCCGGGACATCTTAGTGACAATGAGCAGTTCTTC. Its protein is CASSYMPPGHLSDNEQFF. J is TRBJ2-1 and V is TRBV6-1, with D possibly matching TRBD1 (6 bases). This CDR3 region has 18 residues. V lost 5 bases, J lost 5 bases, and 25 bases lay in between. Germline V gene data show CDR1 as MNHNS and CDR2 as SASEGT.

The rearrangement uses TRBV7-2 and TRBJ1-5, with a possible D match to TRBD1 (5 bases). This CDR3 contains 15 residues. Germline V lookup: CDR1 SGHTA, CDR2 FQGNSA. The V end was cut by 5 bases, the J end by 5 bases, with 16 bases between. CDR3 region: CASSPYVTGDQPQHF. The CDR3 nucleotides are TGTGCCAGCAGCCCTTATGTGACGGGGGATCAGCCCCAGCATTTT.

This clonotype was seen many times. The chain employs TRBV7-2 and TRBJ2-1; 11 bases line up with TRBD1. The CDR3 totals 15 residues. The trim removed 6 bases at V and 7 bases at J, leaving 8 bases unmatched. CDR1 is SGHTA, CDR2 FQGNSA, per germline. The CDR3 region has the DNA TGTGCCAGCAGGCGCGGGGACAGGGGGATGAATGAGCAGTTCTTC. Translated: CASRRGDRGMNEQFF.

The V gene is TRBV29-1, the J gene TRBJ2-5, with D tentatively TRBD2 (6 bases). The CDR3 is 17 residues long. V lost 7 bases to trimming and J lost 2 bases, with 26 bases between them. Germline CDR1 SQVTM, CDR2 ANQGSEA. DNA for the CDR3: TGCAGCGCAGAAGCGTTGCCCACTTGGGGGGAACAAGAGACCCAGTACTTC. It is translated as CSAEALPTWGEQETQYF.

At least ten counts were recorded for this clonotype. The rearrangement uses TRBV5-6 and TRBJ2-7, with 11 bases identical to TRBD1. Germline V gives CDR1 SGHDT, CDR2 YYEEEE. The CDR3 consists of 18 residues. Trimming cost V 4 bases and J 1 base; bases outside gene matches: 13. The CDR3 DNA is TGTGCCAGCAGCCGGGACAGGGGGAGAGATAACAGGTCCTACGAGCAGTACTTC. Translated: CASSRDRGRDNRSYEQYF. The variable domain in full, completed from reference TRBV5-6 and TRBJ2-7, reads DAGVTQSPTHLIKTRGQQVTLRCSPKSGHDTVSWYQQALGQGPQFIFQYYEEEERQRGNFPDRFSGHQFPNYSSELNVNALLLGDSALYLCASSRDRGRDNRSYEQYFGPGTRLTVT.

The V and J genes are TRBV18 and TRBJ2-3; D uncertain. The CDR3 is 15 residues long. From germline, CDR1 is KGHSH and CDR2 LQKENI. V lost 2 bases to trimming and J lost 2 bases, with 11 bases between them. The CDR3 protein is CASSPMYDPTDTQYF. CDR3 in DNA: TGTGCCAGCTCACCAATGTACGATCCCACAGATACGCAGTATTTT.

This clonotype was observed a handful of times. The CDR3 DNA reads TGTGCCAGCAGGGCCCTCCAAGAGACCCAGTACTTC. Encoded protein: CASRALQETQYF. The genes are TRBV2 and TRBJ2-5; D is undetermined. V dropped 6 bases and J dropped 1 base, with 6 bases sitting between them. Germline CDR1 reads SNHLY; CDR2 reads FYNNEI. This CDR3 comprises 12 residues.

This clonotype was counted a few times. CDR3 sequence: CASSEAPDRTYGYTF. In nucleotides, the CDR3 is TGTGCCAGCAGTGAAGCCCCCGACAGGACCTATGGCTACACCTTC. The V call is TRBV2, the J call TRBJ1-2, with a possible D match to TRBD1 (6 bases). The CDR3 has 15 amino acids. Germline V CDR1 and CDR2: SNHLY, FYNNEI. Between the trimmed V and J ends, which lost 0 bases and 4 bases, there was a span of 12 bases.

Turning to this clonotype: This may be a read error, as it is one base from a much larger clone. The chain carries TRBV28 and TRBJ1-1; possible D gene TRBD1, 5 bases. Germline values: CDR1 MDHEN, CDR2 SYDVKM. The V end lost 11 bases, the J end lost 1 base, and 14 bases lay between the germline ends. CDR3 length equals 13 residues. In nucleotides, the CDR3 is TGTGCCTGCGCCAGGGAGGCGAACACTGAAGCTTTCTTT. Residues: CACAREANTEAFF.

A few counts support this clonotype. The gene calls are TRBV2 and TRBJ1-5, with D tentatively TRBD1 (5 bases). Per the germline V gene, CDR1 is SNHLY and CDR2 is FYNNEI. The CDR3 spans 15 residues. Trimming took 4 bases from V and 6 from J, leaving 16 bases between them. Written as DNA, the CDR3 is TGTGCCAGCAGTGTGCAGGGAGGGTTGAGTCAGCCCCAGCATTTT. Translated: CASSVQGGLSQPQHF.

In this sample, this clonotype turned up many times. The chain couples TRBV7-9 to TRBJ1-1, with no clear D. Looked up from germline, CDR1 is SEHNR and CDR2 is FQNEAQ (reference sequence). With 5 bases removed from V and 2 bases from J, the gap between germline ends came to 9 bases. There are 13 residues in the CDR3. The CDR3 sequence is CASSLRSNTEAFF. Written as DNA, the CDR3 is TGTGCCAGCAGCCTCAGATCTAACACTGAAGCTTTCTTT.

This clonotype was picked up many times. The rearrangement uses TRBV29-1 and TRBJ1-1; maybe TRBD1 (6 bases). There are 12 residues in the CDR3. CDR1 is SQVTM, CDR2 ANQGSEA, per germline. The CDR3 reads CTVKGGNTEAFF. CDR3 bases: TGCACCGTAAAGGGGGGGAACACTGAAGCTTTCTTT.

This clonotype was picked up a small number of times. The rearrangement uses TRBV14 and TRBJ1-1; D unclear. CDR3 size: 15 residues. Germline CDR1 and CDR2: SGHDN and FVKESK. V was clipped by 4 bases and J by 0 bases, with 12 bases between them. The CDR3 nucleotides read TGTGCCAGCAGCCCTAGACGGGTGGTGAACACTGAAGCTTTCTTT. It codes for CASSPRRVVNTEAFF.

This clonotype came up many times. The CDR3 reads CSVVASGRNEQFF. The DNA of the CDR3 is TGCAGCGTTGTTGCTAGCGGGAGGAATGAGCAGTTCTTC. The genes are TRBV29-1 and TRBJ2-1, with TRBD2 matching 11 bases. Germline V gene lookup returns CDR1 SQVTM and CDR2 ANQGSEA. This CDR3 is built from 13 residues. V gave up 4 bases and J gave up 7 bases; unmatched junction bases: 3.

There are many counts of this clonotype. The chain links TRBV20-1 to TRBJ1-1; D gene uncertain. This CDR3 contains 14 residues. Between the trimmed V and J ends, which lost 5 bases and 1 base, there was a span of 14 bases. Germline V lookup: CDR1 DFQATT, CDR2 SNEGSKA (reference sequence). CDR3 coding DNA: TGCAGTGCTGATTTGGGCAGCCGGAACACTGAAGCTTTCTTT. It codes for CSADLGSRNTEAFF.